This TCR beta chain derives from a study of CD8 T cells in ankylosing spondylitis. Whole-study results and caveats: Disease-linked clones were reportedly significantly enriched in matched ankylosing spondylitis synovial fluid. Disease-linked clones, CD8+, were relatively rare in peripheral blood. A subset of motif variants has previously been described in the synovial fluid and blood of reactive arthritis.

This clonotype has only a few counts. Its matching antigen is unknown. Libraries for TCR beta were made by quantitative 5'-RACE with molecular barcodes. TCRdb recomputed calls from the 5' RACE reads with MiXCR, one row per CDR3 protein. This sample carries 150,000 to 250,000 distinct CDR3 sequences, roughly 13% of them seen once, and the ten largest clones take 16%. The CDR3 runs to 19 residues. V usage is TRBV21-1 and J usage is TRBJ2-7; the D call of TRBD1 is as the table states it, not checked on the DNA. TRBV21-1 constitutes a pseudogene. This receptor was identified in a male donor with ankylosing spondylitis or in good health (not recorded which). Sequencing was performed on blood, either unsorted or a sorted T cell fraction (not recorded which). CDR3 sequence (DNA): TGTGCCAGCAGACGGACCGGGACAGGGTCTCTAGCGGAAAACTACGAGCAGTACTTC. Translated: CASRRTGTGSLAENYEQYF.